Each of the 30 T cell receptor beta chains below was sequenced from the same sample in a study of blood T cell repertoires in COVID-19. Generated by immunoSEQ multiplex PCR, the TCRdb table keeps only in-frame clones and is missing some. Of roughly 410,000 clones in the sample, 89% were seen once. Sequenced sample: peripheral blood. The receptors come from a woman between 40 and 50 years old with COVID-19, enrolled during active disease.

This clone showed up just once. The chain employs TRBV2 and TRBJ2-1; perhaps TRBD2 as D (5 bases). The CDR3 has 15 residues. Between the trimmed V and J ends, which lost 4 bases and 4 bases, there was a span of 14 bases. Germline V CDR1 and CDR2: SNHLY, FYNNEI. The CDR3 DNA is TGTGCCAGCAGTGTGGGAGTGCCGCGTTACAATGAGCAGTTCTTC. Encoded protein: CASSVGVPRYNEQFF.

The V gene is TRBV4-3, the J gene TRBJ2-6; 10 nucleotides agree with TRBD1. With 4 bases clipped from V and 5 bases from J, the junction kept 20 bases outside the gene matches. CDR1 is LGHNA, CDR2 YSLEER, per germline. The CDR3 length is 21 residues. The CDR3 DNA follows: TGCGCCAGCAGCCTCGCCCACGACCCCGGGACAGGGGATGGAAGGGCCAACGTCCTGACTTTC. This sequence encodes CASSLAHDPGTGDGRANVLTF.

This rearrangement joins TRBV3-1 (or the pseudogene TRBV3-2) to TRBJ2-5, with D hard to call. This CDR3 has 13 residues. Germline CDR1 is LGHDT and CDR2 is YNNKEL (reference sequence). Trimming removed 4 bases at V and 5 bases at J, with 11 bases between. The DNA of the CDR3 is TGTGCCAGCAGCCCGCCGATGGGCGAGACCCAGTACTTC. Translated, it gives CASSPPMGETQYF.

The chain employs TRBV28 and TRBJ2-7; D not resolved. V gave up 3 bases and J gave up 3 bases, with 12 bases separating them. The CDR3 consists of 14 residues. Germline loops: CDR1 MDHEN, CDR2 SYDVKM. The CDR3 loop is CASSFNSLGYEQYF. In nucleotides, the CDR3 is TGTGCCAGCAGTTTTAACAGCTTAGGCTACGAGCAGTACTTC. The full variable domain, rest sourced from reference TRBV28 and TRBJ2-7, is DVKVTQSSRYLVKRTGEKVFLECVQDMDHENMFWYRQDPGLGLRLIYFSYDVKMKEKGDIPEGYSVSREKKERFSLILESASTNQTSMYLCASSFNSLGYEQYFGPGTRLTVT.

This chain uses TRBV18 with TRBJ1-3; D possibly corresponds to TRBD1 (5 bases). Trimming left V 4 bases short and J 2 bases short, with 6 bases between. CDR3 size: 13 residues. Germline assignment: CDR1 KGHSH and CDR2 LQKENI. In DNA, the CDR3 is TGTGCCAGCTCACAAGGGGCTGGAAACACCATATATTTT. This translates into CASSQGAGNTIYF.

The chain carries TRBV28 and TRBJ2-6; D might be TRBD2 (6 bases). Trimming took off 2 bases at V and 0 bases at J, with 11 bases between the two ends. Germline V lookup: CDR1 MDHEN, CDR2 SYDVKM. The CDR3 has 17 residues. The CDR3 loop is CASSLPGVISGANVLTF. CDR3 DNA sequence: TGTGCCAGCAGTTTACCGGGAGTAATCTCTGGGGCCAACGTCCTGACTTTC.

The CDR3 DNA sequence: TGTGCCATCAGAGGGACAGGGGCCGTAGGGAGGGAATTTGGAAACACCATATATTTT. Protein: CAIRGTGAVGREFGNTIYF. The chain carries TRBV10-3 and TRBJ1-3, with 10 nucleotides matching TRBD1. The V gene end was trimmed by 6 bases and the J gene end by 3 bases; junction bases not matched to a gene: 17. The germline CDR1 and CDR2 sequences are ENHRY and SYGVKD. CDR3 length: 19 residues.

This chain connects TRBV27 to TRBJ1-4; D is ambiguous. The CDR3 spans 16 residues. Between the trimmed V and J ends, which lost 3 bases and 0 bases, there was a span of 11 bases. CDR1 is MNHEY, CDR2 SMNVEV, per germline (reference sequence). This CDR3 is CASSFRTVTTNEKLFF. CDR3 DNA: TGTGCCAGCAGTTTCCGTACTGTAACAACTAATGAAAAACTGTTTTTT. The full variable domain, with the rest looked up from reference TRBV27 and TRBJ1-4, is EAQVTQNPRYLITVTGKKLTVTCSQNMNHEYMSWYRQDPGLGLRQIYYSMNVEVTDKGDVPEGYKVSRKEKRNFPLILESPSPNQTSLYFCASSFRTVTTNEKLFFGSGTQLSVL.

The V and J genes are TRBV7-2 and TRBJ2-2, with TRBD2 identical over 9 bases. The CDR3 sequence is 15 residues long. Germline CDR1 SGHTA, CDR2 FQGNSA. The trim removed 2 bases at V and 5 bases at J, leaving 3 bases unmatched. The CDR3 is CASSLSSGGTGELFF. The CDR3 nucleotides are TGTGCCAGCAGCTTAAGTAGCGGGGGAACCGGGGAGCTGTTTTTT.

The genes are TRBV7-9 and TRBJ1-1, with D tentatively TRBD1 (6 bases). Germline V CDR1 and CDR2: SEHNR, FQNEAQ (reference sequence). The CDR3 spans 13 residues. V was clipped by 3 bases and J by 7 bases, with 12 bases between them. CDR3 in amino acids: CASSFRGEVEAFF. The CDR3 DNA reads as TGTGCCAGCAGCTTCAGGGGTGAGGTTGAAGCTTTCTTT.

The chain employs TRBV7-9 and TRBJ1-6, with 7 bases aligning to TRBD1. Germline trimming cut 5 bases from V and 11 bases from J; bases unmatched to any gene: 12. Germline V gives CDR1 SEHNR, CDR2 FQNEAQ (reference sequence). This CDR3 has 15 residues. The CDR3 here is CASSPIQGEYAPLHF. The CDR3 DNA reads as TGTGCCAGCAGCCCGATCCAGGGGGAGTATGCACCCCTCCACTTT.

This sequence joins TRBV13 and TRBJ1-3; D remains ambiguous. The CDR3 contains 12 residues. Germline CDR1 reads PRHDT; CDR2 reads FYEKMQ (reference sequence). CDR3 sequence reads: CAAGNSGNTIYF. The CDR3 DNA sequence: TGTGCGGCGGGGAACTCTGGAAACACCATATATTTT.

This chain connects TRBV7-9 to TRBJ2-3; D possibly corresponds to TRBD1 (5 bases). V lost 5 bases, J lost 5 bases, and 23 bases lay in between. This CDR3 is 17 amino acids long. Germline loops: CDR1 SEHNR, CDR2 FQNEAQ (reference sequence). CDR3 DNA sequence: TGTGCCAGCAGCGTCTCAACTAAGGGGCTCCCCGGAGATACGCAGTATTTT. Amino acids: CASSVSTKGLPGDTQYF.

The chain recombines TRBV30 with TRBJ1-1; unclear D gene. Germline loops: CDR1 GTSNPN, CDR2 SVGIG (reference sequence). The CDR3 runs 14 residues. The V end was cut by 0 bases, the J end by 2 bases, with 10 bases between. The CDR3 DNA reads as TGTGCCTGGAGTGTTTGGGCCCCTAACACTGAAGCTTTCTTT. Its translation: CAWSVWAPNTEAFF.

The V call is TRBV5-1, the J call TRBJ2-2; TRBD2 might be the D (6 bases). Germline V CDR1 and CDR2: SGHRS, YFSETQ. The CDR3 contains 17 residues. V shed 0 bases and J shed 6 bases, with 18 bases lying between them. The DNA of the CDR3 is TGCGCCAGCAGCTTGGTGCGGGACTCCCGGCGGCCCGGGGAGCTGTTTTTT. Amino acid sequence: CASSLVRDSRRPGELFF. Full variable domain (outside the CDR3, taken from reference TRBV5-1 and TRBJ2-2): KAGVTQTPRYLIKTRGQQVTLSCSPISGHRSVSWYQQTPGQGLQFLFEYFSETQRNKGNFPGRFSGRQFSNSRSEMNVSTLELGDSALYLCASSLVRDSRRPGELFFGEGSRLTVL.

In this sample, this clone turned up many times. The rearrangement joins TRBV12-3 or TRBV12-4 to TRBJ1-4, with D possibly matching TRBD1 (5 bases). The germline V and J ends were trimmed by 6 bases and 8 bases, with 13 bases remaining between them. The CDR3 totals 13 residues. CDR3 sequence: CASSPGWEEKLFF. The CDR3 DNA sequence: TGTGCCAGCAGCCCAGGGTGGGAAGAAAAACTGTTTTTT.

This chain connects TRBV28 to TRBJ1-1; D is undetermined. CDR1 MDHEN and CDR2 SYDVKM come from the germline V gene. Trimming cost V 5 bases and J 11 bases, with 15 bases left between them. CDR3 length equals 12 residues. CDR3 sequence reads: CASSTQEGRAFF. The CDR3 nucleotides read TGTGCCAGCAGTACGCAGGAGGGCCGGGCTTTCTTT.

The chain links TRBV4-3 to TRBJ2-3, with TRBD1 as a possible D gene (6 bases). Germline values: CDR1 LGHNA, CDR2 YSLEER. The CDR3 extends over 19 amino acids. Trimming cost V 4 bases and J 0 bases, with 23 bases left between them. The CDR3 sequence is CASSPWGRRGSTSTDTQYF. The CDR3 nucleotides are TGCGCCAGCAGCCCCTGGGGCAGAAGGGGGTCTACTAGCACAGATACGCAGTATTTT.

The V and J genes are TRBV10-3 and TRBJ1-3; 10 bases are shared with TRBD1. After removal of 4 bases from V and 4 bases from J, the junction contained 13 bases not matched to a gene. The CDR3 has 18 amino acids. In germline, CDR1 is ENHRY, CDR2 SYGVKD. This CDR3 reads CAISVDRGPLSGGNTIYF. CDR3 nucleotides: TGTGCCATCAGTGTAGACAGGGGGCCCCTCTCGGGAGGAAACACCATATATTTT.

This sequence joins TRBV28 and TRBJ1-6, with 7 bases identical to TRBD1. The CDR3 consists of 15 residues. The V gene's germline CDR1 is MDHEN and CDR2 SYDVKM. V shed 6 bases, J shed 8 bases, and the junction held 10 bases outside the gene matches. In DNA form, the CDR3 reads TGTGCCAGCAGCCCACCTGACAGGGCCGATTCACCCCTCCACTTT. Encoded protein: CASSPPDRADSPLHF.

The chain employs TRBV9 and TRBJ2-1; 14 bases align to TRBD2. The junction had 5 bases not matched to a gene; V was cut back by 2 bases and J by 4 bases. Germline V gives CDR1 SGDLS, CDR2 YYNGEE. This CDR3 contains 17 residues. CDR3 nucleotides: TGTGCCAGCAGCGTGGGTGGACTAGCGGGAGGTTACAATGAGCAGTTCTTC. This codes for CASSVGGLAGGYNEQFF.

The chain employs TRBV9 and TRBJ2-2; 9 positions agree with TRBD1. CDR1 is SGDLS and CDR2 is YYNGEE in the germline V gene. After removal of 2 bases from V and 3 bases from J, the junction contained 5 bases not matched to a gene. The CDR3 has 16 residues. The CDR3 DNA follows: TGTGCCAGCAGCGTTCACCGGGACAGGGACACCGGGGAGCTGTTTTTT. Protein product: CASSVHRDRDTGELFF.

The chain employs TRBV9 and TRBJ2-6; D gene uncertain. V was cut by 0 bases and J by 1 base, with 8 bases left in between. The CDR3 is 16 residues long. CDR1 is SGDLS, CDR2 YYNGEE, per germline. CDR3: CASSVVPSSGANVLTF. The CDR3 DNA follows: TGTGCCAGCAGCGTAGTCCCCAGTTCTGGGGCCAACGTCCTGACTTTC. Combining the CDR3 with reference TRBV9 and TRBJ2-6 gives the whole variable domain DSGVTQTPKHLITATGQRVTLRCSPRSGDLSVYWYQQSLDQGLQFLIQYYNGEERAKGNILERFSAQQFPDLHSELNLSSLELGDSALYFCASSVVPSSGANVLTFGAGSRLTVL.

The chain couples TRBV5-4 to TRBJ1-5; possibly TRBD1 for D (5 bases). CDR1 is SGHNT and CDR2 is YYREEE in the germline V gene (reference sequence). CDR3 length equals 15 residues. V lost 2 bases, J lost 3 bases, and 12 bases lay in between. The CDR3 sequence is CASSFGGAINQPQHF. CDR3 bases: TGTGCCAGCAGCTTCGGAGGGGCCATCAATCAGCCCCAGCATTTT.

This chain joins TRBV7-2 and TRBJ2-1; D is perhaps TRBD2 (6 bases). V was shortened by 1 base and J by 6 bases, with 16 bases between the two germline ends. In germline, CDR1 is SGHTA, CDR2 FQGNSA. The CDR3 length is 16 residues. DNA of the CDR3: TGTGCCAGCAGCTTAGTGAGGCTTCAGGGAGGCAATGAGCAGTTCTTC. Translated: CASSLVRLQGGNEQFF.

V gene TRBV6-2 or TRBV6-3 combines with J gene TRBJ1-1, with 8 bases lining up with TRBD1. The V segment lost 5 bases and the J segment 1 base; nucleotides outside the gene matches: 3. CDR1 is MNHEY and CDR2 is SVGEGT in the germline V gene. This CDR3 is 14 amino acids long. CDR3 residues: CASSRDRTNTEAFF. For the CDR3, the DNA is TGTGCCAGCAGTCGGGACAGGACGAACACTGAAGCTTTCTTT.

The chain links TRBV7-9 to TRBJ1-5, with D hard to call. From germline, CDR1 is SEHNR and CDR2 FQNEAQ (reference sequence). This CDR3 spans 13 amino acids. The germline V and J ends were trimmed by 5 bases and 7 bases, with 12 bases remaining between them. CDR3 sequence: CASSPGDLQPQHF. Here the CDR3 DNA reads TGTGCCAGCAGCCCCGGGGATCTGCAGCCCCAGCATTTT. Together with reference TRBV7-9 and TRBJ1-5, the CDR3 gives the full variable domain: DTGVSQNPRHKITKRGQNVTFRCDPISEHNRLYWYRQTLGQGPEFLTYFQNEAQLEKSRLLSDRFSAERPKGSFSTLEIQRTEQGDSAMYLCASSPGDLQPQHFGDGTRLSIL.

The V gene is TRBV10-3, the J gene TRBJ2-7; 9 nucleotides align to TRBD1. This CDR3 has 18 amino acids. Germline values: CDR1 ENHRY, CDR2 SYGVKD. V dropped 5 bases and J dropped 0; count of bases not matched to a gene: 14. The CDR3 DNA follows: TGTGCCATCAGTTCTCCCCGGGACAGGGACCCACCCTCCTACGAGCAGTACTTC. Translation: CAISSPRDRDPPSYEQYF.

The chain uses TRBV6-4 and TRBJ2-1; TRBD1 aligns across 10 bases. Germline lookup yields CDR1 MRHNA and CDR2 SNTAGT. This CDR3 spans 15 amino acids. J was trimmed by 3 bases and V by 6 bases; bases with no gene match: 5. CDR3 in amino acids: CASSPRTGGYNEQFF. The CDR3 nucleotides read TGTGCCAGCAGCCCAAGGACAGGGGGCTACAATGAGCAGTTCTTC.

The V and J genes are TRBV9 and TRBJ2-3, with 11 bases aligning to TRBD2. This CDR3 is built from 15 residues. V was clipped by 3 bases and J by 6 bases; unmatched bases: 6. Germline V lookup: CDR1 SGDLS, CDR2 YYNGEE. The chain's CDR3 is CASSATSGSLDTQYF. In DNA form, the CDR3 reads TGTGCCAGCAGCGCTACTAGCGGGAGTCTGGATACGCAGTATTTT.